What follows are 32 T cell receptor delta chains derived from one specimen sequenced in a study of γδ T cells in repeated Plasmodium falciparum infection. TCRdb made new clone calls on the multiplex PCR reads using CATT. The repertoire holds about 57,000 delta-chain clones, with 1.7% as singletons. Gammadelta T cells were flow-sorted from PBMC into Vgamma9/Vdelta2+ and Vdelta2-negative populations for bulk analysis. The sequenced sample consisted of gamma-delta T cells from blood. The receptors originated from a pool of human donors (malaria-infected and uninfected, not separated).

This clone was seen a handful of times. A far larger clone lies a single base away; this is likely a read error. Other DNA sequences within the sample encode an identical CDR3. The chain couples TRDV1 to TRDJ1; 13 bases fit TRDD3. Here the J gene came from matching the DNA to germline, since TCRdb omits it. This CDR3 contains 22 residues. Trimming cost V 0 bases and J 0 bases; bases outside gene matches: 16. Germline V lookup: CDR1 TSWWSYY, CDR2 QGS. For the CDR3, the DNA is TGTGCTCTTGGGGAACTGGGATCAAGTCGTACTGGGGGATACGTTGACACCGATAAACTCATCTTT. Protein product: CALGELGSSRTGGYVDTDKLIF.

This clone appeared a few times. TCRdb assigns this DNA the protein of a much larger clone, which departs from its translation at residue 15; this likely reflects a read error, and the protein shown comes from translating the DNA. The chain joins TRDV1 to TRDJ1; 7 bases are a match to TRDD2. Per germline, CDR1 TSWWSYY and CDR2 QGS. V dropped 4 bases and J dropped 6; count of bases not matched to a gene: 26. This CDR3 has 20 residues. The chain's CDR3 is CALGGAPFLLNRGVPHKLIF. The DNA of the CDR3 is TGTGCTCTTGGGGGGGCCCCCTTCCTTCTCAACAGGGGTGTCCCCCATAAACTCATCTTT.

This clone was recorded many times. CDR3 bases: TGTGCCTGTGACACTCTAATGTACACCGATAAACTCATCTTT. Protein: CACDTLMYTDKLIF. The genes are TRDV2 and TRDJ1; D gene unclear. This CDR3 has 14 amino acids. CDR1 GEAIGNYY and CDR2 EKD come from the germline V gene. Trimming pared 1 base from V and 0 bases from J, leaving 8 bases between.

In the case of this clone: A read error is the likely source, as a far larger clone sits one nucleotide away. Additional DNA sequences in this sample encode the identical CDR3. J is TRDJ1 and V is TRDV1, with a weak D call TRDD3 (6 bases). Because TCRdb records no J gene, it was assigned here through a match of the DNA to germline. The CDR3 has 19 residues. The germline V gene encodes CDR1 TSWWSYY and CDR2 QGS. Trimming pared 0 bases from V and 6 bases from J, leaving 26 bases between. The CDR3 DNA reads TGTGCTCTTGGGGAACTCAGGTCTCCCTTACTAGGGGATCCCCATAAACTCATCTTT. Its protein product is CALGELRSPLLGDPHKLIF.

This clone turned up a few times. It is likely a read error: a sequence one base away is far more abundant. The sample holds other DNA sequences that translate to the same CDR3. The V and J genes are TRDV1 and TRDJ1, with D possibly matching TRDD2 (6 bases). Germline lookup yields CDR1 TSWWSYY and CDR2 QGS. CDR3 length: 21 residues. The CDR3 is CALGGGPTGRCPPNYTDKLIF. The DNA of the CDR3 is TGTGCTCTTGGGGGCGGTCCTACGGGGCGGTGTCCACCTAACTACACCGATAAGCTCATCTTT.

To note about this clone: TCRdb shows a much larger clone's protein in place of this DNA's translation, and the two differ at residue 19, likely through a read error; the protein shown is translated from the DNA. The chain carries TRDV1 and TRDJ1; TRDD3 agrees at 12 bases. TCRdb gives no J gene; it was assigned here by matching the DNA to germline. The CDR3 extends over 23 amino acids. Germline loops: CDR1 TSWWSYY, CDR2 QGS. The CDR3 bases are TGTGCTCTTGGGGAACTGGGGCCTTCCTACGACTGGGGGATACAAGGGAACACCGAGAAACTCATCTTT. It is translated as CALGELGPSYDWGIQGNTEKLIF.

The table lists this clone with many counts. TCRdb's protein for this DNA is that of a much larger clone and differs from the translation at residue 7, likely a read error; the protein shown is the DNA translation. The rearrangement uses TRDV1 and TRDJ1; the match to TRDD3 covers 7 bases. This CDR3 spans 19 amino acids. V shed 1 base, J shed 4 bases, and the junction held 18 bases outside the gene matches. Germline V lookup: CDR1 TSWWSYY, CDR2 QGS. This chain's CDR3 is CALGEHRADWGARVDKLIF. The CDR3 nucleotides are TGTGCTCTTGGGGAACATAGGGCGGACTGGGGTGCTCGGGTCGATAAACTCATCTTT.

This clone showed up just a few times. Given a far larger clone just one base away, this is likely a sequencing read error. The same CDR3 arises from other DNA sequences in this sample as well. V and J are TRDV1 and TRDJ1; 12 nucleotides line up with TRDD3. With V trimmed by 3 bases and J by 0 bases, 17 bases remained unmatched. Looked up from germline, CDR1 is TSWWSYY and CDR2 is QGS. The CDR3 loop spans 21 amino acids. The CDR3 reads CALGEPLPHWGIPVYTDKLIF. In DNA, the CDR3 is TGTGCTCTTGGGGAGCCACTTCCCCACTGGGGGATACCCGTGTACACCGATAAACTCATCTTT.

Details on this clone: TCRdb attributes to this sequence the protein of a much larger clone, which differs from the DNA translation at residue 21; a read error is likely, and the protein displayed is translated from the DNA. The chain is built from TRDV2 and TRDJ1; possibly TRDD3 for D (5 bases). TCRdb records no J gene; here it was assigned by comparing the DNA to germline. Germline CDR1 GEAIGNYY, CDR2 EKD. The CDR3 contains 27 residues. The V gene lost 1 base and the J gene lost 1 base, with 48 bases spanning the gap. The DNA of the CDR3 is TGTGCCTGTGACACATCTCTCCTGAGAATGGGATCACAGGAGGACCCAAAACCGACTCTCTGCACCGATAAACTCATCTTT. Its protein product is CACDTSLLRMGSQEDPKPTLCTDKLIF.

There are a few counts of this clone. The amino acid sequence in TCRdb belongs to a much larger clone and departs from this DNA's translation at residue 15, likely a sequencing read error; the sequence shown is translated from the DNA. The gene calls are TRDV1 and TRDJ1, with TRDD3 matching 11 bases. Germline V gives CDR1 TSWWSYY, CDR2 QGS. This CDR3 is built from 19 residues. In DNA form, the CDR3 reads TGTGCTCTTGGGGAACGCCCCCTGGGGGATACTGTATACACCGGTAAACTCATCTTT. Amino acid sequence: CALGERPLGDTVYTGKLIF.

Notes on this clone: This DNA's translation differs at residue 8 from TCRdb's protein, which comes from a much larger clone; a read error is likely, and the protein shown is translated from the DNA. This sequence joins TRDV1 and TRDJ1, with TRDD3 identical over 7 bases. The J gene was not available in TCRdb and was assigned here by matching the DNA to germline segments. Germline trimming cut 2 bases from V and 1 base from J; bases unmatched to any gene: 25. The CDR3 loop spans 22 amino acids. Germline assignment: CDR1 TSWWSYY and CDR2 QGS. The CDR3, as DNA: TGTGCTCTTGGGGAAGTGGTGATGTCCTGGGGATATTGGGAAAGCGTCACCGATAAACTCATCTTT. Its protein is CALGEVVMSWGYWESVTDKLIF.

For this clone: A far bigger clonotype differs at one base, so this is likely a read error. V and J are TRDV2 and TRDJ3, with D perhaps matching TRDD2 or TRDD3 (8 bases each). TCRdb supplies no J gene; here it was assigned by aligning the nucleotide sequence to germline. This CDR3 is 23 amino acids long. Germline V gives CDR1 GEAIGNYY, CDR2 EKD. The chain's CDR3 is CACDTAAPSYQTGGIRDTRQMFF. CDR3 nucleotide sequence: TGTGCCTGCGACACCGCGGCTCCTTCCTATCAAACTGGGGGTATACGGGACACCCGACAGATGTTTTTC.

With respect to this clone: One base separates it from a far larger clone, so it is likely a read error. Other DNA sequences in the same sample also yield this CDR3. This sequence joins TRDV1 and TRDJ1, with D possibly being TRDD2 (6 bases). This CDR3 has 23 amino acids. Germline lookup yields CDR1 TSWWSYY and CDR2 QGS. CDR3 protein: CALGELGFFLPRSRGRYTDKLIF. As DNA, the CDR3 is TGTGCTCTTGGAGAACTAGGATTCTTCCTGCCCAGGTCTCGGGGACGATACACCGATAAACTCATCTTT.

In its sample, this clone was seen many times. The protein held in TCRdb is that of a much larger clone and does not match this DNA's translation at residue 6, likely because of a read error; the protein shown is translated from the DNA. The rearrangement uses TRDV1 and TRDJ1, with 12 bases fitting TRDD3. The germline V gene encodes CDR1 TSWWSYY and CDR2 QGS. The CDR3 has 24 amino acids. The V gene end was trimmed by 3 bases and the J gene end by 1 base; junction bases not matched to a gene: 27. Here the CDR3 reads CALGEFPRSWGRATGGYPTDKLIF. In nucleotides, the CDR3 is TGTGCTCTTGGGGAGTTTCCTAGGTCTTGGGGCCGAGCTACTGGGGGATACCCCACCGATAAACTCATCTTT.

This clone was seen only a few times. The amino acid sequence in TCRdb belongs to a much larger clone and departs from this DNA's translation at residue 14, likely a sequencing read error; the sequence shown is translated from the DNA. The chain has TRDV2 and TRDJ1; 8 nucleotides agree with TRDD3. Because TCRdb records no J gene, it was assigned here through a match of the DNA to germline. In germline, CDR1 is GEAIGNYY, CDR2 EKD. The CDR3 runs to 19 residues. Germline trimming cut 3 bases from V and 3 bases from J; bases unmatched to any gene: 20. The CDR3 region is CACDSVLGGSASYADKLIF. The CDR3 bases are TGTGCCTGTGACTCCGTACTGGGGGGTTCCGCCTCGTACGCCGATAAACTCATCTTT.

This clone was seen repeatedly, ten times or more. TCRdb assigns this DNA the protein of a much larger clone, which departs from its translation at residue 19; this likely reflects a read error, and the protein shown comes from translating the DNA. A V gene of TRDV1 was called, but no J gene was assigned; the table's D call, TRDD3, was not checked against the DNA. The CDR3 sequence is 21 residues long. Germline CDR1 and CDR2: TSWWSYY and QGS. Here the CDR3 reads CAIGELVARWGIDRYTDKRIF. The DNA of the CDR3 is TGTGCTATTGGGGAACTAGTTGCAAGGTGGGGGATAGATAGGTACACCGATAAACGCATCTTT.

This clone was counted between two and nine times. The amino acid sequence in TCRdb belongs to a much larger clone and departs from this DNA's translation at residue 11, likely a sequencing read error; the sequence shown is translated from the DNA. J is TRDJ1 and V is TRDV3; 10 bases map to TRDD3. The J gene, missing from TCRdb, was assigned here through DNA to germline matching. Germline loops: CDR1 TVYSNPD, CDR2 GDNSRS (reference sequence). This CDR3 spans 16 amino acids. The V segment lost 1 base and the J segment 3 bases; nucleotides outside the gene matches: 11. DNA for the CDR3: TGTGCCTTTAATCCCCCTTGCTGGGGGATAGCCGATAAACTCATCTTT. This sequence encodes CAFNPPCWGIADKLIF.

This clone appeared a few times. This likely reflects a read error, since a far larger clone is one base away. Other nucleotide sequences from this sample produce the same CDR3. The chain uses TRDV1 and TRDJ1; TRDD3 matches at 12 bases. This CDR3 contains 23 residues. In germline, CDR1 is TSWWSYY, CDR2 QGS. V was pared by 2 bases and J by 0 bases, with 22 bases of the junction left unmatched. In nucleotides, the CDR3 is TGTGCTCTTGGGGAAAGAGGACCTACAGGACCCTGGGGGATACGCGGGTACACCGATAAACTCATCTTT. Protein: CALGERGPTGPWGIRGYTDKLIF.

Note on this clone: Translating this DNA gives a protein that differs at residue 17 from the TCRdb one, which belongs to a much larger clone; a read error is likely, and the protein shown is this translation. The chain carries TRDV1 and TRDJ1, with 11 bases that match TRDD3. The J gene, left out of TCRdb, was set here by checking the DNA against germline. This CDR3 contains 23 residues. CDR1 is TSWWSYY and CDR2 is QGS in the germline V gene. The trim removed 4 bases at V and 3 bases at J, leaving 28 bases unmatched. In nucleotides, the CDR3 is TGTGCTCTTGGGGTCATCCATTTTGTTCCTTACTGGGGGATAAGGGGGTGCGCCGATAAACTCATCTTT. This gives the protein CALGVIHFVPYWGIRGCADKLIF.

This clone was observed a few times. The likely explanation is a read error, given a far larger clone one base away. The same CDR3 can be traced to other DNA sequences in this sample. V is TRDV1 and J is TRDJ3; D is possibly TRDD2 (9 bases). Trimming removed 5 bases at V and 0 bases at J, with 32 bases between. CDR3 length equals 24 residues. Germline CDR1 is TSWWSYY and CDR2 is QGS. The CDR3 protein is CALGPIPFLRTGGLYSWDTRQMFF. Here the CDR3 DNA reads TGTGCTCTTGGGCCCATCCCCTTCCTACGAACTGGGGGGCTGTACTCCTGGGACACCCGACAGATGTTTTTC.

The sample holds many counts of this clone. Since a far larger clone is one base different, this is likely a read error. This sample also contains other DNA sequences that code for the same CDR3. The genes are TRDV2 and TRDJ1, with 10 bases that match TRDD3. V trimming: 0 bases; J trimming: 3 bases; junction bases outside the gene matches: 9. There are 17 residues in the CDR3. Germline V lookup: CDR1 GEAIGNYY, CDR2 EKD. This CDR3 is CACDTDSTGGYADKLIF. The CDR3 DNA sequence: TGTGCCTGTGACACCGATTCTACCGGGGGATACGCCGATAAACTCATCTTT.

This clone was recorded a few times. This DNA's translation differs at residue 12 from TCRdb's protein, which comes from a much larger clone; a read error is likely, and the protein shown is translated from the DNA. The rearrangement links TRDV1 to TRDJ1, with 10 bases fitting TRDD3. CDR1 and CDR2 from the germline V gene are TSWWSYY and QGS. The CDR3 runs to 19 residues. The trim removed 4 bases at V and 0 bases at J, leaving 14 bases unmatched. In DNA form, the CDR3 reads TGTGCTCTTGGGGGGGCTACGACTGGGGGATCACTCTACACCGATAAACTCATCTTT. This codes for CALGGATTGGSLYTDKLIF.

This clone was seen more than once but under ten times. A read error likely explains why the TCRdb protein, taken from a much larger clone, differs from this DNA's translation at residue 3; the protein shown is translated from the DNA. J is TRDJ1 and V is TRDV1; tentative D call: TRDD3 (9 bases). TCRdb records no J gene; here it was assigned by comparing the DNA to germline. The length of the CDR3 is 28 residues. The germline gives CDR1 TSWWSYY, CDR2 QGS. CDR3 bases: TGTGCTCCTGGGGAACTAGGGGGTCGGGTCTTCTTTCGGGCTTCCTACGAGCTGGGGGATTTTCGCACCGATAAACTCATCTTT. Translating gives CAPGELGGRVFFRASYELGDFRTDKLIF.

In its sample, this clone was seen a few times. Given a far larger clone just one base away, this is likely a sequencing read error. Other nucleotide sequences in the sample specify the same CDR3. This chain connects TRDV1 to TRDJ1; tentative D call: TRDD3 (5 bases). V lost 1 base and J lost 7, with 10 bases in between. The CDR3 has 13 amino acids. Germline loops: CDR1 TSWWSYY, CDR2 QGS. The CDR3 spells CALGEHWGLKLIF. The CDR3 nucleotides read TGTGCTCTTGGGGAACATTGGGGCCTTAAACTCATCTTT.

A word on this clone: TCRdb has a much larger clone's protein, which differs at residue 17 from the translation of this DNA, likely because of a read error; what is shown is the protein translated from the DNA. The CDR3 DNA follows: TGTGCTCTTGGGGTCATGACCTACTTTACTGGGGGGCTAAGGACCGATAGACTCATCTTT. This translates into CALGVMTYFTGGLRTDRLIF. The gene calls are TRDV1 and TRDJ1, with 8 nucleotides matching TRDD3. No J segment appears in TCRdb, so it was assigned here by matching the sequence to germline. The CDR3 runs 20 residues. The germline V gene has CDR1 TSWWSYY and CDR2 QGS.

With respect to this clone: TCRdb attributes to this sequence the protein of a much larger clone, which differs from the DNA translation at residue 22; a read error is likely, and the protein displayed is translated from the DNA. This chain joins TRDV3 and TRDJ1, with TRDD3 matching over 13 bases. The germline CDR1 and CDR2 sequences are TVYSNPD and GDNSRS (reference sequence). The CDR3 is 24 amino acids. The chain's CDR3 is CAFIFHGPGRYYWGIRLGLNKPIF. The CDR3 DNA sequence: TGTGCCTTTATTTTTCACGGGCCGGGGCGCTATTACTGGGGGATACGCCTAGGATTAAATAAACCCATCTTT.

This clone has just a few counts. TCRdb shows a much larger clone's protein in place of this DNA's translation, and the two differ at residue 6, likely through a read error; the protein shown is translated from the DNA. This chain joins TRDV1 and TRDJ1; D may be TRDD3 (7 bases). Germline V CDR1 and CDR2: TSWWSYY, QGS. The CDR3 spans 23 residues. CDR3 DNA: TGTGCTCTTGGGGCCGGGCTTCCTCCCCGGGGGGGGATTGTTTCCCTCTTCGCCGACAAACTCATCTTT. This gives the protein CALGAGLPPRGGIVSLFADKLIF.

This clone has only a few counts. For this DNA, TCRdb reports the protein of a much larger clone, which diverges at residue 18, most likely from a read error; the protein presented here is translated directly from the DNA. The CDR3 sequence is CALGEPRRRDTRTPFHTGKLIF. The CDR3 coding sequence is TGTGCTCTTGGGGAACCTCGGAGAAGAGATACGCGGACACCATTCCACACCGGTAAACTCATCTTT. The J gene is TRDJ1, the V gene TRDV1, with D maybe TRDD3 (6 bases). TCRdb supplies no J gene; here it was assigned by aligning the nucleotide sequence to germline. This CDR3 is built from 22 residues. Germline V CDR1 and CDR2: TSWWSYY, QGS.

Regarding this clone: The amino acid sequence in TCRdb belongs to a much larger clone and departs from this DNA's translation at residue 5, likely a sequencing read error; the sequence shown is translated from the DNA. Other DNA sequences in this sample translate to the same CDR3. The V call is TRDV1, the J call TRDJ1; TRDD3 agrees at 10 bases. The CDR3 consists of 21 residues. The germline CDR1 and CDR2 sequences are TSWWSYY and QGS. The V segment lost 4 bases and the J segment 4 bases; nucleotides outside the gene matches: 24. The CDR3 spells CALGASFFFLQGGYANDKLIF. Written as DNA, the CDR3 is TGTGCTCTTGGGGCCTCCTTCTTCTTCCTACAAGGGGGATACGCGAACGATAAACTCATCTTT.

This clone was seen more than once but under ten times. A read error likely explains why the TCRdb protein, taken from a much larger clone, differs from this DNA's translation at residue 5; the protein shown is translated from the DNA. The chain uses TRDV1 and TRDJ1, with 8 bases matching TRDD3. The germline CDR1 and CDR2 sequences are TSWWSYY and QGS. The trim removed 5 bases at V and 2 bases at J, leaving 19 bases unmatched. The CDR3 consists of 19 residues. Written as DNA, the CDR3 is TGTGCTCTTGGGTCACGTGGCGGGGGGGATAATGGTGGGACCGATAAACTCATCTTT. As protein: CALGSRGGGDNGGTDKLIF.

The CDR3 DNA is TGTGCTCTTGGGGAACTTTGGCCTCACTTCAAAGGGGCCGATAAACTCATCTTT. Translated: CALGELWPHFKGADKLIF. The chain uses TRDV1 and TRDJ1; D uncertain. The J gene, absent from TCRdb, was called here by matching the DNA to germline. Trimming cost V 0 bases and J 3 bases, with 20 bases left between them. The CDR3 contains 18 residues. Germline lookup yields CDR1 TSWWSYY and CDR2 QGS.

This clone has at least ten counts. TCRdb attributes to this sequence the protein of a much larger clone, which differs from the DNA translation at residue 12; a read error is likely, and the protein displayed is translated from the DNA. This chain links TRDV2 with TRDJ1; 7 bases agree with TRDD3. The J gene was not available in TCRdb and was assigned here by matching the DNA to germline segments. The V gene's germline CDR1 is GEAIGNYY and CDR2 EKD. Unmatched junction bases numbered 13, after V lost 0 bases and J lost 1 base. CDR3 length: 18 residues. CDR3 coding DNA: TGTGCCTGTGACACCCTGGGTTTACTGGGGACGCGCACCGATAAACTCATCTTT. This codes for CACDTLGLLGTRTDKLIF.